The rows below give T cell receptor beta chains drawn from one sample of a study of metastatic and nonmetastatic thyroid tumors. TCRdb re-clonotyped the PCR reads through MiXCR. Here the sample spans just under 20,000 clones, roughly 20% being singletons. The sample consisted of tumor tissue. The receptors originated from a male donor with papillary thyroid cancer or a benign thyroid nodule (not recorded which). Some clones in this sample may be carry-over from other donors' samples. Both conserved end residues are part of each CDR3. The D gene is left open where the match is weak.

V	J	length	D	CDR3
TRBV28	TRBJ1-5	14	NA	CASSLQSANQPQHF
TRBV4-2	TRBJ1-2	16	TRBD1	CASSQATGEGGYGYTF
TRBV18	TRBJ1-1	15	NA	CASSPPSVRATEAFF
TRBV7-7	TRBJ2-1	15	TRBD2	CASSFGLAIYNEQFF
TRBV20-1	TRBJ2-7	14	NA	CSASTGTAAYEQYF
TRBV2	TRBJ2-3	14	TRBD2	CASNLAGVTDTQYF
TRBV12-3/TRBV12-4	TRBJ1-1	12	NA	CASREQGREAFF
TRBV5-1	TRBJ2-1	15	TRBD2	CASSNPSGSYNEQFF
TRBV12-3/TRBV12-4	TRBJ1-2	16	NA	CASSPTGFPNFYGYTF
TRBV3-1	TRBJ1-4	14	NA	CASSQYRGGGKLFF
TRBV19	TRBJ1-4	12	TRBD1	CASNDRDEKLFF
TRBV5-1	TRBJ2-6	15	NA	CASSLANSGANVLTF
TRBV30	TRBJ1-4	14	TRBD1	CAWSVRQGGEKLFF
TRBV6-6	TRBJ2-2	17	NA	CASIHDWGWETAGELFF
TRBV14	TRBJ1-6	15	NA	CASSPRQAPNSPLHF
TRBV9	TRBJ2-7	14	NA	CASSLAVSSYEQYF
TRBV7-9	TRBJ1-2	15	NA	CASSFYILGSEGYTF
TRBV13	TRBJ2-1	14	NA	CASSLGQGGDEQFF
TRBV5-5	TRBJ1-3	14	NA	CASNLGGDVNTIYF
TRBV6-2/TRBV6-3	TRBJ2-7	15	NA	CASSLLGALGNEQYF
TRBV12-5	TRBJ1-2	13	TRBD1	CASGLGQGYGYTF
TRBV5-4	TRBJ1-3	13	NA	CASSFRDGNTIYF
TRBV5-1	TRBJ1-1	16	NA	CASSPGHPIMNTEAFF
TRBV11-2	TRBJ1-5	15	TRBD1	CASSLRQGLNQPQHF
TRBV12-3/TRBV12-4	TRBJ1-1	16	NA	CASSFVDLVVNTEAFF
TRBV11-3	TRBJ1-1	13	NA	CASSSAVLTEAFF
TRBV6-1	TRBJ2-1	15	NA	CASRSGQNNYNEQFF
TRBV12-3/TRBV12-4	TRBJ2-1	14	NA	CASSLALLGNEQFF
TRBV30	TRBJ2-7	14	TRBD1	CAWSVQGAFYEQYF
TRBV5-1	TRBJ1-2	14	NA	CASSQSTGGYGYTF
TRBV10-1	TRBJ2-2	17	TRBD1	CASSEAGTGSNTGELFF
TRBV19	TRBJ2-7	16	TRBD2	CASSNIAGGPSWEQYF
TRBV6-1	TRBJ2-5	15	TRBD2	CASGEDLAGGETQYF
TRBV19	TRBJ1-2	14	TRBD1	CASSFDRGIDGYTF
TRBV28	TRBJ1-4	14	NA	CASRSRWLGEKLFF
TRBV6-2/TRBV6-3	TRBJ1-1	16	TRBD1	CASSYSGTGLRTEAFF
TRBV24-1	TRBJ1-5	14	NA	CATSEGGHNQPQHF
TRBV25-1	TRBJ1-3	14	TRBD1	CASSPRTGGNTIYF
TRBV27	TRBJ2-1	14	NA	CASSLRGGSNEQFF
TRBV27	TRBJ2-1	15	NA	CASRLGGTNRNEQFF
TRBV29-1	TRBJ1-3	14	TRBD1	CSVEEQGLRNTIYF
TRBV28	TRBJ2-7	14	NA	CASSLTGLQNEQYF
TRBV28	TRBJ2-7	12	NA	CASCQSRYEQYF
TRBV5-1	TRBJ2-2	14	NA	CASTPGEVTGELFF
TRBV2	TRBJ2-7	14	NA	CASSAGRAGYEQYF
TRBV11-2	TRBJ2-1	17	NA	CASSSPAGAKTYNEQFF
TRBV20-1	TRBJ2-3	16	NA	CSARDDGASGTDTQYF
TRBV5-1	TRBJ2-2	14	NA	CASSLAAISGELFF
TRBV6-1	TRBJ2-7	14	NA	CASNLGEGYHEQYF
TRBV6-1	TRBJ1-1	15	NA	CASRGATGENTEAFF
TRBV29-1	TRBJ2-1	14	NA	CSGQGNEKGNEQFF
TRBV12-3/TRBV12-4	TRBJ1-2	11	NA	CASIVVNGYTF
TRBV6-1	TRBJ2-5	14	NA	CASSRRQAQETQYF
TRBV5-5	TRBJ2-1	14	NA	CASSLGQSYNEQFF